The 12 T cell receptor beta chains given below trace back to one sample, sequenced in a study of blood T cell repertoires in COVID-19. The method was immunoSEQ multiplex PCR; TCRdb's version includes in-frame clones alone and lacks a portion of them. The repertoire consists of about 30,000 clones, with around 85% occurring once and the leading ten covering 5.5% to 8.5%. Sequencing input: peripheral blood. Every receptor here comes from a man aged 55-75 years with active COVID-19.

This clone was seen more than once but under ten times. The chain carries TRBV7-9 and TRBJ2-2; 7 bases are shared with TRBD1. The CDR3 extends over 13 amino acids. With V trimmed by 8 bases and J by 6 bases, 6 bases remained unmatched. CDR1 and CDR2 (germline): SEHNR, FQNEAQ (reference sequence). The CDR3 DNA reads TGTGCCAGCGGAACAGGGGCTCCCGGGGAGCTGTTTTTT. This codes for CASGTGAPGELFF.

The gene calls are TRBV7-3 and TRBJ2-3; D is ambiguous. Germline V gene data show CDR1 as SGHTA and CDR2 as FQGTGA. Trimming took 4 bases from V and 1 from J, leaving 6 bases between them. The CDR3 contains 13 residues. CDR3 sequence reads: CASSSPGTDTQYF. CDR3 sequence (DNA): TGTGCCAGCAGCTCCCCGGGCACAGATACGCAGTATTTT.

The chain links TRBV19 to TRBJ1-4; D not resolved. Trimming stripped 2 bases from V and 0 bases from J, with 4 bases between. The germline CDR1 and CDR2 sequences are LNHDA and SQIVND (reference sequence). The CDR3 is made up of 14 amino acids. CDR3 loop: CASSITATNEKLFF. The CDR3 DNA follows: TGTGCCAGTAGTATAACGGCAACTAATGAAAAACTGTTTTTT.

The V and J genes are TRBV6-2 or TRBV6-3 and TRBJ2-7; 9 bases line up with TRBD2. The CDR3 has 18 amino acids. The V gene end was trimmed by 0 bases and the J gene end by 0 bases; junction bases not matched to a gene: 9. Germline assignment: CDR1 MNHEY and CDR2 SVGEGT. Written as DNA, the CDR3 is TGTGCCAGCAGTTACTCCCCCTCACTAGCGGGCCCCTCCTACGAGCAGTACGTC. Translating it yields CASSYSPSLAGPSYEQYV.

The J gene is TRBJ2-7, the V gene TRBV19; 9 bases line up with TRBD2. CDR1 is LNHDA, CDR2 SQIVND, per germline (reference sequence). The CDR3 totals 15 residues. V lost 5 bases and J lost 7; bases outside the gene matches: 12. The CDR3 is CASSYHGAGGGEQYV. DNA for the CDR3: TGTGCCAGTAGTTATCATGGAGCGGGAGGTGGAGAGCAGTACGTC.

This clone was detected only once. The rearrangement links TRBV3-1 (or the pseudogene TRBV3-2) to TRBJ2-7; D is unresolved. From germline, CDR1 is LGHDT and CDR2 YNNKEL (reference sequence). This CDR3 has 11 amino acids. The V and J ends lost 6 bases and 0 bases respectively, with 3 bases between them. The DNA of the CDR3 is TGTGCCAGCAGGAGCTCCTACGAGCAGTACTTC. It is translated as CASRSSYEQYF.

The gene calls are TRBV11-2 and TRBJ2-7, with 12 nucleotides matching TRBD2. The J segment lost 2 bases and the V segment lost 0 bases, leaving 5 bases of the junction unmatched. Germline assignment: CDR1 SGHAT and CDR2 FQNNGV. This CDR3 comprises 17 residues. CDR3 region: CASSLDGTSGFPYEQYV. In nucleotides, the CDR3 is TGTGCCAGCAGCTTAGACGGGACTAGCGGGTTTCCCTACGAGCAGTACGTC.

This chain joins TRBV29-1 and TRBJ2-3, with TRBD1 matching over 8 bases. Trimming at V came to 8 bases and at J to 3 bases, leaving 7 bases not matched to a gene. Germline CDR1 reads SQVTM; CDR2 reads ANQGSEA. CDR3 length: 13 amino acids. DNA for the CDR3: TGCAGCTCCCCAGGGGGCGGGACAGATACGCAGTATTTT. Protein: CSSPGGGTDTQYF.

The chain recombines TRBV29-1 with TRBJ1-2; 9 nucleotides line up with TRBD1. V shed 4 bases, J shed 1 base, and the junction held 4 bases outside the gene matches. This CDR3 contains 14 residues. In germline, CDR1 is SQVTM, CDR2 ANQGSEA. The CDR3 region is CSVAGTGLNYGYTF. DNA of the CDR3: TGCAGCGTTGCTGGGACAGGGCTTAACTATGGCTACACCTTC.

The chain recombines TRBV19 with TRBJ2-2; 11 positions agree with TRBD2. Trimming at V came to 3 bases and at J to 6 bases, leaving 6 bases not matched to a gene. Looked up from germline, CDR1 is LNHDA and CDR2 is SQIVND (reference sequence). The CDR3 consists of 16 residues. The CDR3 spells CASSITSGSIPGELFF. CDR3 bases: TGTGCCAGTAGTATTACTAGCGGGAGTATCCCCGGGGAGCTGTTTTTT.

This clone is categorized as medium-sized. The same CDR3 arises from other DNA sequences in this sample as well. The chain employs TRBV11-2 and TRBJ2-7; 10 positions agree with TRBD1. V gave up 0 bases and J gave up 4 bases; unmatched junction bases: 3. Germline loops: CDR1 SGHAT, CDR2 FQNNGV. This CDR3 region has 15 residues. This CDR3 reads CASSLEGTGAYEQYF. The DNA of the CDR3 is TGTGCCAGCAGCTTAGAAGGGACAGGGGCTTACGAGCAGTACTTC.

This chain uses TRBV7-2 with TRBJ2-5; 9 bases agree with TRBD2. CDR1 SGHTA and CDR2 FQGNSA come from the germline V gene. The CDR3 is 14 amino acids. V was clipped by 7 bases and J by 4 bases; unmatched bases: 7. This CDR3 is CASKRAGGGETQYF. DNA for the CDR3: TGTGCCAGCAAACGAGCGGGAGGAGGAGAGACCCAGTACTTC.